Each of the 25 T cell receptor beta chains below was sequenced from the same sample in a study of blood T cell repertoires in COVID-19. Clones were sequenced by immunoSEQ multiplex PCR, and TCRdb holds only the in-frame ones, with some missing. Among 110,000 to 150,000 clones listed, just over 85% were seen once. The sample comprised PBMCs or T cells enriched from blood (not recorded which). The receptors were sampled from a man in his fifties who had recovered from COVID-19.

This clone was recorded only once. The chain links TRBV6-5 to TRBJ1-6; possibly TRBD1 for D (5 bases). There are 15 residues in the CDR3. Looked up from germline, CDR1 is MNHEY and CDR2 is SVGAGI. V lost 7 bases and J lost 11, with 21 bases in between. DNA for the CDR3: TGTGCCAGCACCCCGGGCGGGGCGTTCAGGGCACCCCTCCACTTT. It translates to CASTPGGAFRAPLHF.

DNA for the CDR3: TGTGCCAGCAGCTTTATCCGGGGGAGCTCCTACAATGAGCAGTTCTTC. Translating it yields CASSFIRGSSYNEQFF. This chain links TRBV11-2 with TRBJ2-1, with D maybe TRBD2 (6 bases). The CDR3 sequence is 16 residues long. V was pared by 3 bases and J by 0 bases, with 12 bases between. Germline V lookup: CDR1 SGHAT, CDR2 FQNNGV.

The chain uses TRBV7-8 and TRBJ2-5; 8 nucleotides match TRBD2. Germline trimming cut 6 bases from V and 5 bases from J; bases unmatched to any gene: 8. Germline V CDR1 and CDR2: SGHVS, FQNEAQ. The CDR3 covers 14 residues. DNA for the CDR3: TGTGCCAGCAGTCACCCCCCGGGAGGGGAGACCCAGTACTTC. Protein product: CASSHPPGGETQYF.

The CDR3 loop is CASSLGLADSYGYTF. The CDR3 coding sequence is TGTGCCAGCAGCTTAGGACTGGCCGACTCCTATGGCTACACCTTC. The chain is built from TRBV7-3 and TRBJ1-2; D is uncertain. The CDR3 totals 15 residues. CDR1 SGHTA and CDR2 FQGTGA come from the germline V gene. Trimming took off 2 bases at V and 4 bases at J, with 14 bases between the two ends.

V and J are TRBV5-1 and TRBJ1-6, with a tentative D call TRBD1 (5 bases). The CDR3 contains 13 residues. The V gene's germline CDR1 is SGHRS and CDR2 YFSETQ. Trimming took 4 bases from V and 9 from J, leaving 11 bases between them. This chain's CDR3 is CASSGGDPSPLHF. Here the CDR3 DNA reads TGCGCCAGCAGCGGGGGGGATCCTTCACCCCTCCACTTT.

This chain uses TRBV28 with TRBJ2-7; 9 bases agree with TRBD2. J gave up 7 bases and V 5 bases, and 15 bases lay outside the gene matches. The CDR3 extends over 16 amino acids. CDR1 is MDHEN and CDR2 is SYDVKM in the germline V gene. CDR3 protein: CASSPGAAGGPGEQYF. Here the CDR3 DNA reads TGTGCCAGCAGTCCTGGGGCAGCGGGAGGACCGGGGGAGCAGTACTTC. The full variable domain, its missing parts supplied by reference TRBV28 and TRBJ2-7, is DVKVTQSSRYLVKRTGEKVFLECVQDMDHENMFWYRQDPGLGLRLIYFSYDVKMKEKGDIPEGYSVSREKKERFSLILESASTNQTSMYLCASSPGAAGGPGEQYFGPGTRLTVT.

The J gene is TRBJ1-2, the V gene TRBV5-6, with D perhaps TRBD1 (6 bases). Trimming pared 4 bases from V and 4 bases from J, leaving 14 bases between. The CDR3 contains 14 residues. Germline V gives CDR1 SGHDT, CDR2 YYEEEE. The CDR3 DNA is TGTGCCAGCAGCAAAGGGGACATACTCTATGGCTACACCTTC. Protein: CASSKGDILYGYTF.

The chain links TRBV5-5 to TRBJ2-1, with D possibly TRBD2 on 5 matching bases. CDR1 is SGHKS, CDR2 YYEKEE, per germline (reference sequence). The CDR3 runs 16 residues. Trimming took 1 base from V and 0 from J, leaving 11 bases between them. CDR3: CASSLNTGSSYNEQFF. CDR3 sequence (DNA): TGTGCCAGCAGCTTGAACACGGGGAGCTCCTACAATGAGCAGTTCTTC.

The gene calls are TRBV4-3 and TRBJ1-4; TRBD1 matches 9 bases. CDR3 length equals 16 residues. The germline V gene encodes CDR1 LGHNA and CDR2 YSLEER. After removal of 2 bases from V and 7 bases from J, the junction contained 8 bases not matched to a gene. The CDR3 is CASSQSYHRGLEKLFF. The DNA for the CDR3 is TGCGCCAGCAGCCAAAGTTACCACAGGGGGCTTGAAAAACTGTTTTTT.

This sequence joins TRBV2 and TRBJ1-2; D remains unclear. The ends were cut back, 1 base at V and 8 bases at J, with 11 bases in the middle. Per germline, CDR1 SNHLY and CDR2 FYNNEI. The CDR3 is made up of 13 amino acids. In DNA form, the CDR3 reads TGTGCCAGCAGTGAAGTGGACTTGTGGGGCTACACCTTC. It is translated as CASSEVDLWGYTF.

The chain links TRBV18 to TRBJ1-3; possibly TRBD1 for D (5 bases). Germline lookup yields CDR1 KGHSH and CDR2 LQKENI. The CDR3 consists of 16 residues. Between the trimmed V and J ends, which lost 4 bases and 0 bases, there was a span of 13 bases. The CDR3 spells CASSRRGSSSGNTIYF. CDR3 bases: TGTGCCAGCTCACGAAGGGGATCGAGCTCTGGAAACACCATATATTTT.

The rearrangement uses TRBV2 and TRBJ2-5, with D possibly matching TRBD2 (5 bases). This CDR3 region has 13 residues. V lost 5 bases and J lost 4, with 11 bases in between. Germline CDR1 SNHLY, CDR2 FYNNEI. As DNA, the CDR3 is TGTGCCAGCAGTCCCGGGGTTTCAGAGACCCAGTACTTC. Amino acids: CASSPGVSETQYF.

CDR3 loop: CASRKNTGTGNGYF. CDR3 nucleotide sequence: TGTGCCAGCAGGAAAAATACCGGGACAGGGAATGGGTATTTT. The chain employs TRBV28 and TRBJ2-3, with TRBD1 matching 9 bases. Germline CDR1 is MDHEN and CDR2 is SYDVKM. The V segment lost 6 bases and the J segment 14 bases; nucleotides outside the gene matches: 15. The CDR3 has 14 residues.

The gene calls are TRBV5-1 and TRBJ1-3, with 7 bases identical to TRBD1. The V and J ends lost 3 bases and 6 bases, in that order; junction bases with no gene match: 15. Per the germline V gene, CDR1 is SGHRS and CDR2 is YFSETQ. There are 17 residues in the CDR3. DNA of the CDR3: TGCGCCAGCAGCTCGACAGGGATGGGAACTTTGGAAAACACCATATATTTT. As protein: CASSSTGMGTLENTIYF. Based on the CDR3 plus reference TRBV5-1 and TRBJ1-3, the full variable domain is KAGVTQTPRYLIKTRGQQVTLSCSPISGHRSVSWYQQTPGQGLQFLFEYFSETQRNKGNFPGRFSGRQFSNSRSEMNVSTLELGDSALYLCASSSTGMGTLENTIYFGEGSWLTVV.

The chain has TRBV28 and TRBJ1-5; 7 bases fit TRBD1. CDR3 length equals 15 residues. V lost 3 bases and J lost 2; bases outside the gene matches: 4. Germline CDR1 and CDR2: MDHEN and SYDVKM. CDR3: CASSFGGGGNQPQHF. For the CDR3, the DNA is TGTGCCAGCAGTTTTGGAGGGGGCGGCAATCAGCCCCAGCATTTT.

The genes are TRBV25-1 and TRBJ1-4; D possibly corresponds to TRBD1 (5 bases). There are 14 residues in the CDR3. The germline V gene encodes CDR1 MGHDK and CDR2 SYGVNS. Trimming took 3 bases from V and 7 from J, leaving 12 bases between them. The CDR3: CASSDRAVSEKLFF. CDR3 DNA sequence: TGTGCCAGCAGTGACAGGGCTGTTAGTGAAAAACTGTTTTTT. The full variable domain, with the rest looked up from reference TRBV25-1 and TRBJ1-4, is EADIYQTPRYLVIGTGKKITLECSQTMGHDKMYWYQQDPGMELHLIHYSYGVNSTEKGDLSSESTVSRIRTEHFPLTLESARPSHTSQYLCASSDRAVSEKLFFGSGTQLSVL.

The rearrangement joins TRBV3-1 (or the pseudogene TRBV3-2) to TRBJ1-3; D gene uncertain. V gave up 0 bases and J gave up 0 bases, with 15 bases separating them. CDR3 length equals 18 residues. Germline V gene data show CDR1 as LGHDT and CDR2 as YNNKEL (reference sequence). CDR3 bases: TGTGCCAGCAGCCAAGACCTTCAGGTTCTGCACTCTGGAAACACCATATATTTT. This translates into CASSQDLQVLHSGNTIYF.

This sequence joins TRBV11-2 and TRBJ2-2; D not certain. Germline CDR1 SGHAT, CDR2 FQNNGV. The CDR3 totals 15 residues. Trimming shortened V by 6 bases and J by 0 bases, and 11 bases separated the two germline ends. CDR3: CASSFVNSNTGELFF. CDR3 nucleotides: TGTGCCAGCAGTTTCGTCAACTCGAACACCGGGGAGCTGTTTTTT.

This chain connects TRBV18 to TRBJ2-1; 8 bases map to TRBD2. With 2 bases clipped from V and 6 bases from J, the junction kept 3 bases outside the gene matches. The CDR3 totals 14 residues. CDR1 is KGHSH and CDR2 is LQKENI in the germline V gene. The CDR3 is CASSPSGRSNEQFF. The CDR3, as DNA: TGTGCCAGCTCACCAAGCGGGAGAAGCAATGAGCAGTTCTTC.

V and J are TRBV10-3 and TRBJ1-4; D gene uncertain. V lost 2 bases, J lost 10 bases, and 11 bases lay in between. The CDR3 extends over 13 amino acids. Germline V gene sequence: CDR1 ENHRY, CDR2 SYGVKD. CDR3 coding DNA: TGTGCCATCAGTGAGGCTCGAACGGTAAAACTGTTTTTT. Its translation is CAISEARTVKLFF.

CDR3 amino acids: CASSFGGVGTQYF. Here the CDR3 DNA reads TGTGCCAGCAGTTTTGGCGGGGTAGGGACCCAGTACTTC. This chain links TRBV6-5 with TRBJ2-5; a possible D gene is TRBD2 (6 bases). The CDR3 totals 13 residues. CDR1 and CDR2 from the germline V gene are MNHEY and SVGAGI. The V end was cut by 4 bases, the J end by 7 bases, with 13 bases between.

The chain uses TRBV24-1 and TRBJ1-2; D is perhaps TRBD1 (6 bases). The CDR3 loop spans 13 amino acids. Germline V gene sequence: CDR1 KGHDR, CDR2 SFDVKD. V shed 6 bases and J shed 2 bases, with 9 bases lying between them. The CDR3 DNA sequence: TGTGCCACCAGTCTCGGACAGAACTATGGCTACACCTTC. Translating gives CATSLGQNYGYTF.

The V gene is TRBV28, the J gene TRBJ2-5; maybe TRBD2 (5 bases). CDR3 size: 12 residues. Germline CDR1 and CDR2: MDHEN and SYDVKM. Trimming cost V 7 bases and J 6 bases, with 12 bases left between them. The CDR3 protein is CASTRTGKTQYF. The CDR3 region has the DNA TGTGCCAGCACTCGGACGGGGAAGACCCAGTACTTC.

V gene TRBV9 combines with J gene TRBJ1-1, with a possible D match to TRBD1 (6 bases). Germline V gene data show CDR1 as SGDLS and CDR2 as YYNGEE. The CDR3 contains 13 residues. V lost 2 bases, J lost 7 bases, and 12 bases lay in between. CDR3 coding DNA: TGTGCCAGCAGCGTCGGGGGGCCACTTGAAGCTTTCTTT. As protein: CASSVGGPLEAFF.

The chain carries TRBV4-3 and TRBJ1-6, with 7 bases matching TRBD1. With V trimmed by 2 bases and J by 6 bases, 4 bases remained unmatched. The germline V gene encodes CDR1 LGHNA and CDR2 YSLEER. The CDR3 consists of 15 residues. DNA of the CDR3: TGCGCCAGCAGCCAACTTCGACAGGGTAATTCACCCCTCCACTTT. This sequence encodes CASSQLRQGNSPLHF.